Listed below are T cell receptor beta chains from one sample, sequenced in a study of T-cell reconstitution after alpha-beta-depleted transplantation in children. TCRdb re-called the PCR reads with MiXCR, one entry per CDR3 protein. The sample has 500,000 or so distinct CDR3 sequences, over 25% seen once; the top ten hold 2% to 3%. The input for sequencing was PBMCs from the stem cell graft donor, taken from the stem cell graft. All receptors come from a human donor who donated a stem cell graft to a child with aplastic anemia. CDR3s include the opening cysteine and the closing phenylalanine or tryptophan. Fields, in order: D gene, V gene, clone size, J gene, CDR3 protein, CDR3 DNA. The D gene is left open where the match is weak. Size is omitted from some rows. Given values are once, few, many or a class for expanded clones.

d_call: NA; v_call: TRBV7-9; clone_size: NA; j_call: TRBJ2-2; cdr3_aa: CASSLALSATRGELFF; cdr3_nt: TGTGCCAGCAGCTTAGCGTTAAGTGCGACGCGCGGGGAGCTGTTTTTT
d_call: NA; v_call: TRBV5-5; clone_size: few; j_call: TRBJ1-4; cdr3_aa: CASTGQPVEKLFF; cdr3_nt: TGTGCCAGCACCGGACAGCCAGTCGAAAAACTGTTTTTT
d_call: NA; v_call: TRBV29-1; clone_size: NA; j_call: TRBJ1-1; cdr3_aa: CSVGGGLGAFF; cdr3_nt: TGCAGCGTTGGGGGGGGACTCGGGGCTTTCTTT
d_call: TRBD2; v_call: TRBV7-2; clone_size: NA; j_call: TRBJ2-7; cdr3_aa: CASSLSAAGRDEQYF; cdr3_nt: TGTGCCAGCAGCTTATCGGCGGCGGGGAGGGACGAGCAGTACTTC
d_call: TRBD2; v_call: TRBV6-2/TRBV6-3; clone_size: NA; j_call: TRBJ2-3; cdr3_aa: CASSHGLAGGSTDTQYF; cdr3_nt: TGTGCCAGCAGTCACGGACTAGCGGGTGGGAGCACAGATACGCAGTATTTT
d_call: TRBD1; v_call: TRBV7-9; clone_size: NA; j_call: TRBJ2-3; cdr3_aa: CASSLRGTGYSTDTQYF; cdr3_nt: TGTGCCAGCAGCCTCCGCGGGACAGGGTACAGCACAGATACGCAGTATTTT
d_call: TRBD1; v_call: TRBV20-1; clone_size: NA; j_call: TRBJ1-2; cdr3_aa: CSARLNRGGGGYTF; cdr3_nt: TGCAGTGCTAGGCTGAACAGGGGCGGAGGGGGCTACACCTTC
d_call: TRBD2; v_call: TRBV20-1; clone_size: few; j_call: TRBJ2-5; cdr3_aa: CSARAGTSAQETQYF; cdr3_nt: TGCAGTGCTAGAGCCGGGACTAGCGCACAAGAGACCCAGTACTTC
d_call: NA; v_call: TRBV7-2; clone_size: NA; j_call: TRBJ1-2; cdr3_aa: CASSLARDSDYGYTF; cdr3_nt: TGTGCCAGCAGCTTAGCGCGGGATTCCGACTATGGCTACACCTTC
d_call: NA; v_call: TRBV29-1; clone_size: NA; j_call: TRBJ2-5; cdr3_aa: CSVVDFGSRETQYF; cdr3_nt: TGCAGCGTCGTGGACTTTGGATCGCGGGAGACCCAGTACTTC
d_call: TRBD2; v_call: TRBV7-9; clone_size: NA; j_call: TRBJ2-1; cdr3_aa: CASSLVGLAGDEQFF; cdr3_nt: TGTGCCAGCAGCTTAGTGGGACTAGCGGGAGATGAGCAGTTCTTC
d_call: NA; v_call: TRBV20-1; clone_size: many; j_call: TRBJ2-1; cdr3_aa: CSASPGGGNEQFF; cdr3_nt: TGCAGTGCTAGTCCCGGGGGAGGCAATGAGCAGTTCTTC
d_call: TRBD1; v_call: TRBV18; clone_size: few; j_call: TRBJ2-7; cdr3_aa: CASSPGTGVMYEQYF; cdr3_nt: TGTGCCAGCTCCCCAGGGACAGGGGTGATGTACGAGCAGTACTTC
d_call: NA; v_call: TRBV11-2; clone_size: NA; j_call: TRBJ2-7; cdr3_aa: CASSLDRQSTYEQYF; cdr3_nt: TGTGCCAGCAGCTTAGATCGACAGAGCACCTACGAGCAGTACTTC
d_call: NA; v_call: TRBV5-4; clone_size: NA; j_call: TRBJ2-1; cdr3_aa: CASSLAGLNEQFF; cdr3_nt: TGTGCCAGCAGCTTGGCCGGTCTCAATGAGCAGTTCTTC
d_call: TRBD1; v_call: TRBV28; clone_size: few; j_call: TRBJ2-1; cdr3_aa: CASSGTGVNEQFF; cdr3_nt: TGTGCCAGCAGTGGTACAGGGGTCAATGAGCAGTTCTTC
d_call: NA; v_call: TRBV30; clone_size: NA; j_call: TRBJ1-1; cdr3_aa: CAWTTGAGYDTEAFF; cdr3_nt: TGTGCCTGGACCACCGGGGCAGGGTATGACACTGAAGCTTTCTTT
d_call: NA; v_call: TRBV7-2; clone_size: NA; j_call: TRBJ1-2; cdr3_aa: CASSLLTAQGSRGYTF; cdr3_nt: TGTGCCAGCAGCTTACTAACAGCACAGGGTTCCAGGGGCTACACCTTC
d_call: TRBD2; v_call: TRBV5-6; clone_size: NA; j_call: TRBJ2-1; cdr3_aa: CASSLVLLAGHNEQFF; cdr3_nt: TGTGCCAGCAGCTTGGTATTGCTAGCGGGACATAATGAGCAGTTCTTC
d_call: TRBD1; v_call: TRBV19; clone_size: NA; j_call: TRBJ1-5; cdr3_aa: CASRRGQDHNQPQHF; cdr3_nt: TGTGCCAGTAGACGCGGACAGGACCACAATCAGCCCCAGCATTTT
d_call: TRBD1; v_call: TRBV6-5; clone_size: few; j_call: TRBJ1-5; cdr3_aa: CASSYELGRGSGQPQHF; cdr3_nt: TGTGCCAGCAGTTACGAGTTGGGCAGGGGGAGCGGTCAGCCCCAGCATTTT
d_call: TRBD2; v_call: TRBV12-3/TRBV12-4; clone_size: few; j_call: TRBJ2-1; cdr3_aa: CASRPQRETTDEQFF; cdr3_nt: TGTGCCAGCAGACCCCAGCGGGAGACTACCGATGAGCAGTTCTTC